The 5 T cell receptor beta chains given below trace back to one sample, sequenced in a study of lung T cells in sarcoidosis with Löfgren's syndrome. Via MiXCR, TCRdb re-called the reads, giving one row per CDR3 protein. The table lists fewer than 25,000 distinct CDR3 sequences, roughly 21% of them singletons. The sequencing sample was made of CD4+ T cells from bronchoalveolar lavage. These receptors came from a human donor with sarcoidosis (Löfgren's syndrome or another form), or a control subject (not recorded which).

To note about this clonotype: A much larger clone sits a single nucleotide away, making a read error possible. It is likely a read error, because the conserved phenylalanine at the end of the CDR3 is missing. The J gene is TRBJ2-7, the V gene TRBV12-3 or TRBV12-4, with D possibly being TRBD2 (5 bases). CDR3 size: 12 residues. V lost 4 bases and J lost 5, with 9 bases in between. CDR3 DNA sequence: TGTGCCAGCAGTTCGGGGATCCACGAGCAGTACTAC. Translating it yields CASSSGIHEQYY.

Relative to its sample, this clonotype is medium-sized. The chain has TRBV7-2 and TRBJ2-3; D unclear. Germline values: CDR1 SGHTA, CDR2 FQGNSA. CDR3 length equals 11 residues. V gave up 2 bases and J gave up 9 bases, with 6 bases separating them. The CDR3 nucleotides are TGTGCCAGCAGCTTACGGTTGACGCAGTATTTT. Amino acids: CASSLRLTQYF.

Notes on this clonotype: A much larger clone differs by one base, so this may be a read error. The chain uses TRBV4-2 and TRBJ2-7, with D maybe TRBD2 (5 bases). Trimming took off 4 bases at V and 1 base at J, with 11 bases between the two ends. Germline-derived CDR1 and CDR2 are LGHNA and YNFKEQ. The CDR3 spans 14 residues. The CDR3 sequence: CASSPKGESYEQYF. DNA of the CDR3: TGTGCCAGCAGCCCGAAGGGAGAGTCCTACGAGCAGTACTTC.

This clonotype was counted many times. The CDR3 protein is CASSSNQQAPAFF. For the CDR3, the DNA is TGTGCCAGCAGTTCAAACCAACAGGCGCCGGCTTTCTTT. The chain couples TRBV7-9 to TRBJ1-1; D might be TRBD1 (5 bases). The CDR3 totals 13 residues. Germline CDR1 is SEHNR and CDR2 is FQNEAQ (reference sequence). The V end was cut by 6 bases, the J end by 11 bases, with 19 bases between.

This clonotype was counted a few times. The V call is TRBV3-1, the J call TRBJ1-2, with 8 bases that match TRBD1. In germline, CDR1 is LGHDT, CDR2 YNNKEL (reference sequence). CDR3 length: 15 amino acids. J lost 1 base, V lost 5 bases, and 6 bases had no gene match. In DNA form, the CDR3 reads TGTGCCAGCAGCACTCGGACAGGGAGTAACTATGGCTACACCTTC. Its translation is CASSTRTGSNYGYTF.